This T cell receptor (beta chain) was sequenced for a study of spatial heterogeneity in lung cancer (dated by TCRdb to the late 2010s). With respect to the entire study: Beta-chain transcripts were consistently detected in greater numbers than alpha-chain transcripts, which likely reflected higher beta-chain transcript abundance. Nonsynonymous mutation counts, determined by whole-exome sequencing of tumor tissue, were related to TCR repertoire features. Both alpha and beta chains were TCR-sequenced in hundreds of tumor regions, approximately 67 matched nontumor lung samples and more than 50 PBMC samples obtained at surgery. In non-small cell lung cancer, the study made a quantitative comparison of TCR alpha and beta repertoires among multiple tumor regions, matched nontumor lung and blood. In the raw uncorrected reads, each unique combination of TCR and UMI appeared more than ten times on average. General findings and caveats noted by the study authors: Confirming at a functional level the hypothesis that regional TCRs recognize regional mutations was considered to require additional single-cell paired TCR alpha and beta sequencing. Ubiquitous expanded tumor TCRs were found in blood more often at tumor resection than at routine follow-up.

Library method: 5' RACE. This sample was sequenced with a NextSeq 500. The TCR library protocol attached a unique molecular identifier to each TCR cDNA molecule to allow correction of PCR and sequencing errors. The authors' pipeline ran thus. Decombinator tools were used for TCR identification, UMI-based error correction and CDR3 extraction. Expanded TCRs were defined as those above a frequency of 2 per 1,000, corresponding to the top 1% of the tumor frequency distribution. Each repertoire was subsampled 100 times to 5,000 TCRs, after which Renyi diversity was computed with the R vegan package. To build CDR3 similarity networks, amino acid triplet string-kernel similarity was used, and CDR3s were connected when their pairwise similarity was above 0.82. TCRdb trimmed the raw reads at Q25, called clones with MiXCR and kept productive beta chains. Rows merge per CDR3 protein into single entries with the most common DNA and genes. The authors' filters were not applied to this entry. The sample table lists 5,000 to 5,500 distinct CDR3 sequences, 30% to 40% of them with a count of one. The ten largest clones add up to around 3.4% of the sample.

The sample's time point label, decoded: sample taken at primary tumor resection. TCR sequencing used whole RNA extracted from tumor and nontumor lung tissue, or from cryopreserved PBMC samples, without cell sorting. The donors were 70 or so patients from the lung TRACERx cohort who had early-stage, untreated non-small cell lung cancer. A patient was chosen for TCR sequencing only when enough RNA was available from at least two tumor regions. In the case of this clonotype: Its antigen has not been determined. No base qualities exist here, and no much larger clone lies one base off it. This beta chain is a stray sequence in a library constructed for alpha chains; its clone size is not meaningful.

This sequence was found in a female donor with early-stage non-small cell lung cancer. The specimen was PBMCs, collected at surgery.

This receptor has the CDR3 CASSWDRGKHQPQHF. The DNA sequence is TGTGCCAGCAGCTGGGACAGGGGGAAACATCAGCCCCAGCATTTT. The sequence joins TRBV5-8 to TRBJ1-5, and TRBD1 matches 11 of the central bases. Its CDR3 holds 15 amino acids, cysteine through phenylalanine. The retained sequence is limited to the CDR3, 45 bases, with the frame set at the first base. Ends trimmed: V by 3 bases, J by 5 bases; bases unmatched to a gene: 4. CDR1 and CDR2 (SGHTS, YDEGEE) derive from the germline V gene. The CDR3, completed at both ends by the reference TRBV5-8 and TRBJ1-5 genes, gives the full variable domain EAGVTQSPTHLIKTRGQQATLRCSPISGHTSVYWYQQALGLGLQFLLWYDEGEERNRGNFPPRFSGRQFPNYSSELNVNALELEDSALYLCASSWDRGKHQPQHFGDGTRLSIL.